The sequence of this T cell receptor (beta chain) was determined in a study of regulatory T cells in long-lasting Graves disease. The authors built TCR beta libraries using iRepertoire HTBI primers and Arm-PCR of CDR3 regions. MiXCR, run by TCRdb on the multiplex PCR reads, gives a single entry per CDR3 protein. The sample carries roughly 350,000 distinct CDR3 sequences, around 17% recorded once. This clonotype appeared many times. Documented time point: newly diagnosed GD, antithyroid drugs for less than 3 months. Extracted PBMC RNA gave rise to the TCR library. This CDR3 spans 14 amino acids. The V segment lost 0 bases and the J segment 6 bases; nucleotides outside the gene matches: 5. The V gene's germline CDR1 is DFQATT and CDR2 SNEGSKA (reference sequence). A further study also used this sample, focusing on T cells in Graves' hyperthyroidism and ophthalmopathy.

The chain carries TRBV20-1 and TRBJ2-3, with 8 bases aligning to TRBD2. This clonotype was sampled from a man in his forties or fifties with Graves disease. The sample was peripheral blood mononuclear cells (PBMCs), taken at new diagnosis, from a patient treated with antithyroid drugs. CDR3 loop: CSARELAEGDTQYF. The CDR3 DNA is TGCAGTGCTAGAGAACTAGCGGAGGGGGATACGCAGTATTTT.